A single sample gave rise to the 8 T cell receptor beta chains below, sequenced in a study of cytomegalovirus exposure and HLA in healthy donors. A multiplex PCR was run with 60 Vbeta primers and 13 Jbeta primers. TCRdb keeps only in-frame clones here, not all; method: immunoSEQ multiplex PCR. This sample yields under 90,000 clones, of which about 79% are seen a single time; 7% to 8.5% belongs to the top ten. The specimen sequenced was PBMCs. The receptors here all came from a middle-aged woman in good health and CMV-seronegative.

The chain links TRBV5-6 to TRBJ1-4; perhaps TRBD1 as D (5 bases). V was pared by 4 bases and J by 5 bases, with 15 bases between. The germline CDR1 and CDR2 sequences are SGHDT and YYEEEE. The length of the CDR3 is 15 residues. DNA of the CDR3: TGTGCCAGCAGCCCCCGACCGACAGAGAATGAAAAACTGTTTTTT. It translates to CASSPRPTENEKLFF. The whole variable domain, filled in from reference TRBV5-6 and TRBJ1-4, reads DAGVTQSPTHLIKTRGQQVTLRCSPKSGHDTVSWYQQALGQGPQFIFQYYEEEERQRGNFPDRFSGHQFPNYSSELNVNALLLGDSALYLCASSPRPTENEKLFFGSGTQLSVL.

The chain uses TRBV30 and TRBJ2-7, with 7 positions matching TRBD1. Germline CDR1 and CDR2: GTSNPN and SVGIG (reference sequence). V trimming: 3 bases; J trimming: 5 bases; junction bases outside the gene matches: 13. The CDR3 is 15 residues long. CDR3 amino acids: CAWSEGQTGSDEQYF. In DNA form, the CDR3 reads TGTGCCTGGAGCGAAGGACAGACAGGGTCGGACGAGCAGTACTTC.

The gene calls are TRBV7-2 and TRBJ2-1; tentative D call: TRBD2 (5 bases). Looked up from germline, CDR1 is SGHTA and CDR2 is FQGNSA. V lost 1 base, J lost 6 bases, and 7 bases lay in between. The length of the CDR3 is 13 residues. CDR3 nucleotides: TGTGCCAGCAGCTTAGAACGGGGCAATGAGCAGTTCTTC. Amino acid sequence: CASSLERGNEQFF.

This clone was detected once. This chain connects TRBV5-5 to TRBJ2-3, with D possibly being TRBD2 (6 bases). The CDR3 runs to 16 residues. Germline loops: CDR1 SGHKS, CDR2 YYEKEE (reference sequence). Trimming cost V 3 bases and J 3 bases, with 17 bases left between them. The DNA for the CDR3 is TGTGCCAGCAGCTCCAACAGACTAGTTATAACAGATACGCAGTATTTT. Translating it yields CASSSNRLVITDTQYF.

The gene calls are TRBV2 and TRBJ1-3; 8 positions match TRBD1. J gave up 0 bases and V 6 bases, and 7 bases lay outside the gene matches. This CDR3 has 16 residues. Germline V CDR1 and CDR2: SNHLY, FYNNEI. CDR3 in amino acids: CASRWDRTYSGNTIYF. The CDR3 DNA reads as TGTGCCAGCAGATGGGACAGGACTTACTCTGGAAACACCATATATTTT. Using reference TRBV2 and TRBJ1-3 for the parts outside the CDR3, the full variable domain is EPEVTQTPSHQVTQMGQEVILRCVPISNHLYFYWYRQILGQKVEFLVSFYNNEISEKSEIFDDQFSVERPDGSNFTLKIRSTKLEDSAMYFCASRWDRTYSGNTIYFGEGSWLTVV.

This CDR3 is CAWSVQGYDQPQHF. The DNA for the CDR3 is TGTGCCTGGAGTGTACAGGGGTACGATCAGCCCCAGCATTTT. The genes are TRBV30 and TRBJ1-5; 7 positions agree with TRBD1. V was clipped by 0 bases and J by 5 bases; unmatched bases: 4. The CDR3 is made up of 14 amino acids. Germline loops: CDR1 GTSNPN, CDR2 SVGIG (reference sequence).

The chain uses TRBV18 and TRBJ1-4; D is unresolved. CDR3 length: 14 residues. Trimming shortened V by 3 bases and J by 8 bases, and 13 bases separated the two germline ends. CDR1 and CDR2 (germline): KGHSH, LQKENI. CDR3: CASSPRQGGEKLFF. CDR3 sequence (DNA): TGTGCCAGCTCACCGCGGCAAGGCGGAGAAAAACTGTTTTTT.

The chain combines TRBV5-6 with TRBJ2-1; TRBD2 matches at 7 bases. J lost 8 bases, V lost 3 bases, and 8 bases had no gene match. Germline V gene sequence: CDR1 SGHDT, CDR2 YYEEEE. This CDR3 has 14 amino acids. CDR3 nucleotides: TGTGCCAGCAGCTCTCTAGCGGAGTTTGATGAGCAGTTCTTC. Translation: CASSSLAEFDEQFF.